The rows below give T cell receptor beta chains drawn from one sample of a study of blood T cell repertoires in COVID-19. The method was immunoSEQ multiplex PCR; TCRdb's version includes in-frame clones alone and lacks a portion of them. Here the sample spans approximately 460,000 clones, 80% to 90% being singletons. The sequencing sample was made of peripheral blood. Receptors were obtained from a man between 18 and 29 years old with COVID-19, enrolled during active disease. CDR3s include the opening cysteine and the closing phenylalanine or tryptophan. The D gene is left open where the match is weak. A clone size is listed for some rows: how often the clone was seen (once, few, many), or a class if it is expanded.

cdr3_length	v_call	d_call	j_call	clone_size	cdr3_nt	cdr3_aa
14	TRBV6-5	TRBD1	TRBJ2-5	NA	TGTGCCAGCAGTAAGACAGGGGGCCTAGAGACCCAGTACTTC	CASSKTGGLETQYF
15	TRBV5-6	TRBD2	TRBJ2-1	NA	TGTGCCAGCAGCTTGCGGGGGGGCGTTGTCAATGAGCAGTTCTTC	CASSLRGGVVNEQFF
13	TRBV9	TRBD1	TRBJ1-1	NA	TGTGCCAGCAGCGTAAATGGACAGGGAGGGGCTTTCTTT	CASSVNGQGGAFF
15	TRBV7-2	TRBD2	TRBJ2-3	NA	TGTGCCAGCAGCTTCCCGGGACTAGCGACTCATACGCAGTATTTT	CASSFPGLATHTQYF
15	TRBV5-5	NA	TRBJ2-1	NA	TGTGCCAGCAGCAAAGACACTAGCTCCTACAATGAGCAGTTCTTC	CASSKDTSSYNEQFF
13	TRBV7-9	NA	TRBJ1-1	NA	TGTGCCAGCAGCCAAACACCGAACACTGAAGCTTTCTTT	CASSQTPNTEAFF
14	TRBV18	TRBD1	TRBJ2-7	NA	TGTGCCAGCTCACCCGGACAGGGAAGCTACGAGCAGTACTTC	CASSPGQGSYEQYF
15	TRBV6-5	NA	TRBJ2-2	once	TGTGCCAGCAGTTACTCGAGGTCGGCCACCGGGGAGCTGTTTTTT	CASSYSRSATGELFF
14	TRBV20-1	TRBD1	TRBJ1-2	NA	TGCAGTGCTAGTGGGACAGGTTGGGACTATGGCTACACCTTC	CSASGTGWDYGYTF
16	TRBV3-1/TRBV3-2	NA	TRBJ2-1	NA	TGTGCCAGCAGCCAAGGGGGGCTGGGGTCCTACAATGAGCAGTTCTTC	CASSQGGLGSYNEQFF
16	TRBV6-1	NA	TRBJ2-1	NA	TGTGCCAGCAGTGAAGGTATGCGGCCGAACTACAATGAGCAGTTCTTC	CASSEGMRPNYNEQFF
13	TRBV30	TRBD1	TRBJ2-3	NA	TGTGCCTGGAGTGTACAGGGGGCAGATACGCAGTATTTT	CAWSVQGADTQYF
15	TRBV3-1/TRBV3-2	TRBD1	TRBJ1-6	few	TGTGCCAGCAGCCTGGATTGGACAGGCAATTCACCCCTCCACTTT	CASSLDWTGNSPLHF
13	TRBV6-5	NA	TRBJ2-7	NA	TGTGCCAGCAGTTACGCACAGAGCTACGAGCAGTACTTC	CASSYAQSYEQYF
16	TRBV24-1	TRBD1	TRBJ2-5	once	TGTGCCACCAGTGATTGGGGGACAGAGAACCAAGAGACCCAGTACTTC	CATSDWGTENQETQYF
15	TRBV6-5	NA	TRBJ1-2	NA	TGTGCCAGCAGTCCACACCTCTTACAGGGCGATGGCTACACCTTC	CASSPHLLQGDGYTF
14	TRBV2	TRBD2	TRBJ2-7	once	TGTGCCAGCAGTGAAGCCGCTAGCGGGTACGAGCAGTACTTC	CASSEAASGYEQYF
17	TRBV7-9	TRBD1	TRBJ1-2	NA	TGTGCCAGCAGCTTAGGACCGGGACAGGGGGCTTCGGCTGGCTACACCTTC	CASSLGPGQGASAGYTF
12	TRBV24-1	NA	TRBJ2-1	NA	TGTGCCACCCGAGTTGCCAGGAATGAGCAGTTCTTC	CATRVARNEQFF
16	TRBV5-5	NA	TRBJ1-5	NA	TGTGCCAGCAGCTTGGGAGAGGTCAGGGTAAATCAGCCCCAGCATTTT	CASSLGEVRVNQPQHF
11	TRBV2	NA	TRBJ2-7	once	TGTGCCAGCAGTATGGGGGGCGAGCAGTACTTC	CASSMGGEQYF
14	TRBV7-7	TRBD2	TRBJ2-5	NA	TGTGCTAGCAGTTTGAAGCGGGAGGGGGGGACCCAGTACTTC	CASSLKREGGTQYF
17	TRBV4-1	TRBD2	TRBJ2-3	NA	TGCGCCAGCAGCCAAGGTCGCCTAGCGGCTTACACAGATACGCAGTATTTT	CASSQGRLAAYTDTQYF
15	TRBV2	TRBD1	TRBJ2-2	once	TGTGCCAGCAGGACCTCCAGGGGGAGCACCGGGGAGCTGTTTTTT	CASRTSRGSTGELFF
14	TRBV5-1	NA	TRBJ2-7	NA	TGCGCCAGCAGCCAGATAACTAGCACCCACGAGCAGTACTTC	CASSQITSTHEQYF
17	TRBV14	TRBD2	TRBJ2-1	NA	TGTGCCAGCAGTGAGGGATCGGGACTAGCGGCCTACAATGAGCAGTTCTTC	CASSEGSGLAAYNEQFF
14	TRBV11-2	NA	TRBJ1-5	NA	TGTGCCAGCAGCTTAGAGCGGAGCAATCAGCCCCAGCATTTT	CASSLERSNQPQHF
16	TRBV7-9	NA	TRBJ2-1	NA	TGTGCCAGCAGCTTTCTCGGTGAGAGCTCCTACAATGAGCAGTTCTTC	CASSFLGESSYNEQFF
13	TRBV11-3	TRBD1	TRBJ2-2	NA	TGTGCCAGCAGGGGACAGGGGGCCGGGGAGCTGTTTTTT	CASRGQGAGELFF
15	TRBV27	NA	TRBJ1-5	NA	TGTGCCAGCAGTTTATTTAAGGGGCCAGGGCAGCCCCAGCATTTT	CASSLFKGPGQPQHF
13	TRBV12-3/TRBV12-4	TRBD1	TRBJ1-2	NA	TGTGCCAGCAGTTTTCAGGGGGCGGGTGGCTACACCTTC	CASSFQGAGGYTF
15	TRBV19	TRBD1	TRBJ1-4	NA	TGTGCCAGTAGTTCCTACAGGGGGCTATATGAAAAACTGTTTTTT	CASSSYRGLYEKLFF
16	TRBV16	NA	TRBJ2-7	NA	TGTGCCAGCAGCACCGCGGGGAGGACCAGCTCCTACGAGCAGTACTTC	CASSTAGRTSSYEQYF
12	TRBV12-5	NA	TRBJ2-5	NA	TGTGCTAGTGGACTCAGGGAAGAGACCCAGTACTTC	CASGLREETQYF
15	TRBV24-1	NA	TRBJ2-5	NA	TGTGCCACCAGTGATTCCCGGACACCCAGAGAGACCCAGTACTTC	CATSDSRTPRETQYF
15	TRBV5-1	NA	TRBJ2-1	NA	TGCGCCAGCAGCTTTGAAGCGAACTCCTACAATGAGCAGTTCTTC	CASSFEANSYNEQFF
16	TRBV24-1	NA	TRBJ2-2	NA	TGTGCCACCAGTGATTTGGTGAGGGCGGGAACCGGGGAGCTGTTTTTT	CATSDLVRAGTGELFF
14	TRBV19	NA	TRBJ2-7	NA	TGTGCCAGTAGGGGCCCGGGACGTCCGACGGGGGAGTACTTC	CASRGPGRPTGEYF
14	TRBV3-1/TRBV3-2	TRBD2	TRBJ2-5	NA	TGTGCCGTAAAGAGCGGGGGGGCGGGAGAGACCCAGTACTTC	CAVKSGGAGETQYF
14	TRBV13	TRBD2	TRBJ2-5	NA	TGTGCCAGCAGCCCGGGGGGGCAAGGAGAGACCCAGTACTTC	CASSPGGQGETQYF
15	TRBV18	NA	TRBJ1-1	once	TGTGCCAGCTCACCCCATAAGGGGCCGAACACTGAAGCTTTCTTT	CASSPHKGPNTEAFF
14	TRBV3-1/TRBV3-2	NA	TRBJ2-4	NA	TGTGCCAGCAGCCATCTTGCCACTAAAAACATTCAGTACTTC	CASSHLATKNIQYF
14	TRBV2	TRBD2	TRBJ2-1	NA	TGTGCCAGCGGATCGGGGGGGCCCTACAATGAGCAGTTCTTC	CASGSGGPYNEQFF
12	TRBV29-1	NA	TRBJ2-1	NA	TGCAGCGTCGAGCCTCAGGTAAATGAGCAGTTCTTC	CSVEPQVNEQFF
13	TRBV4-1	NA	TRBJ1-5	NA	TGCGCCAGCAGCCAAGAACTGTCACAGCCCCAGCATTTT	CASSQELSQPQHF
16	TRBV21-1	NA	TRBJ2-7	NA	TGTGCCAGCAGCTCCCTAGGGAGAACGAGTTCCTACGAGCAGTACTTC	CASSSLGRTSSYEQYF
14	TRBV5-6	NA	TRBJ2-4	NA	TGTGCCAGCAGCTTTGGGGCGGCCAAAAACATTCAGTACTTC	CASSFGAAKNIQYF
15	TRBV30	NA	TRBJ1-5	few	TGTGCCTGGAGTGTACGGGGACATACTAATCAGCCCCAGCATTTT	CAWSVRGHTNQPQHF
13	TRBV6-5	TRBD1	TRBJ2-3	NA	TGTGCCACCTTCGTGACAGGGGCAGATACGCAGTATTTT	CATFVTGADTQYF
16	TRBV5-4	TRBD1	TRBJ2-7	NA	TGTGCCAGCAGCTCGAAGGACAGGGGGATCCCCTACGAGCAGTACTTC	CASSSKDRGIPYEQYF
12	TRBV27	NA	TRBJ2-1	once	TGTGCCAGCACCCCCGGGGGCAATGAGCAGTTCTTC	CASTPGGNEQFF
15	TRBV28	NA	TRBJ2-1	NA	TGTGCCAGCAGCGTCCTCGGACAGTCCTACAATGAGCAGTTCTTC	CASSVLGQSYNEQFF
14	TRBV4-2	NA	TRBJ1-2	NA	TGTGCCAGCAGCCAAGAAACAGGCAAATATGGCTACACCTTC	CASSQETGKYGYTF